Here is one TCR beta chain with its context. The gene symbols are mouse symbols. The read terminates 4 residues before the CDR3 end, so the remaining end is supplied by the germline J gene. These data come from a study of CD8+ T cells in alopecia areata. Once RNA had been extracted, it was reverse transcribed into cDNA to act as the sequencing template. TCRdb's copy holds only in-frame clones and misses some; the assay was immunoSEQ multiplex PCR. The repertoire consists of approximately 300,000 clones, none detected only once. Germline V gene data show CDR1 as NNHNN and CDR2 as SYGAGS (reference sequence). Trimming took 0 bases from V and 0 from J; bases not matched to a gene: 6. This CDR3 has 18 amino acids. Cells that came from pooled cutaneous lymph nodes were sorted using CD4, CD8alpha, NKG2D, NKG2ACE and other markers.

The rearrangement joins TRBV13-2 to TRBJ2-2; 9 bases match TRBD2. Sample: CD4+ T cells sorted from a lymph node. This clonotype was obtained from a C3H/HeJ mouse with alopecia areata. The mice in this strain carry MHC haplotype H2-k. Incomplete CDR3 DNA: TGTGCCAGCGGTGATGCTCACTGGGGGGCCTCAAACACCGGG. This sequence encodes CASGDAHWGASNTG. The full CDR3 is CASGDAHWGASNTGQLYF.